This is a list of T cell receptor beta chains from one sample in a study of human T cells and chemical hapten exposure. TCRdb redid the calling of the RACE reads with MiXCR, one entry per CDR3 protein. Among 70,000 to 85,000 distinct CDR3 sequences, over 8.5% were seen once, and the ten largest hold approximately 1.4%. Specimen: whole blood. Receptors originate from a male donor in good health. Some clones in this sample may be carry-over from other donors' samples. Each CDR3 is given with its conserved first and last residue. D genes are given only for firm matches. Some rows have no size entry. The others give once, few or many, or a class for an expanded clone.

CDR3 protein: CASSSIQGGEQYF
CDR3 DNA: TGTGCCAGCAGCTCAATCCAGGGAGGAGAGCAGTACTTC
J gene: TRBJ2-7
CDR3 length: 13
clone size: .
D gene: .
V gene: TRBV7-9

CDR3 protein: CASSLREPQGGNTIYF
CDR3 DNA: TGTGCCAGCAGTTTAAGAGAGCCTCAAGGGGGAAACACCATATATTTT
J gene: TRBJ1-3
CDR3 length: 16
clone size: .
D gene: .
V gene: TRBV27

CDR3 protein: CASSVGGVYSNQPQHF
CDR3 DNA: TGTGCCAGCAGCGTCGGCGGAGTTTATAGCAATCAGCCCCAGCATTTT
J gene: TRBJ1-5
CDR3 length: 16
clone size: few
D gene: .
V gene: TRBV5-8

CDR3 protein: CASSVLTGGGNQPQHF
CDR3 DNA: TGTGCCAGTAGTGTCCTTACAGGGGGCGGCAATCAGCCCCAGCATTTT
J gene: TRBJ1-5
CDR3 length: 16
clone size: .
D gene: TRBD1
V gene: TRBV19

CDR3 protein: CASSRTGYNSPLHF
CDR3 DNA: TGTGCCAGCAGTAGGACAGGATATAATTCACCCCTCCACTTT
J gene: TRBJ1-6
CDR3 length: 14
clone size: few
D gene: TRBD1
V gene: TRBV6-5

CDR3 protein: CASSFGPLVNSPLHF
CDR3 DNA: TGTGCCAGCAGTTTTGGCCCCCTTGTCAATTCACCCCTCCACTTT
J gene: TRBJ1-6
CDR3 length: 15
clone size: .
D gene: .
V gene: TRBV12-3/TRBV12-4

CDR3 protein: CASSLALAGGGLDTQYF
CDR3 DNA: TGTGCCAGCAGCTTAGCCCTAGCGGGAGGAGGGTTGGATACGCAGTATTTT
J gene: TRBJ2-3
CDR3 length: 17
clone size: many
D gene: TRBD2
V gene: TRBV7-6

CDR3 protein: CASSLEEGAGFTDTQYF
CDR3 DNA: TGTGCCAGCAGCTTAGAGGAGGGAGCGGGATTCACAGATACGCAGTATTTT
J gene: TRBJ2-3
CDR3 length: 17
clone size: few
D gene: TRBD2
V gene: TRBV7-8

CDR3 protein: CAISQDLGDTQYF
CDR3 DNA: TGTGCCATCAGTCAGGACCTGGGAGATACGCAGTATTTT
J gene: TRBJ2-3
CDR3 length: 13
clone size: .
D gene: .
V gene: TRBV10-3

CDR3 protein: CASSSPRQGASTDTQYF
CDR3 DNA: TGTGCCAGCAGCTCGCCCCGACAGGGGGCTAGCACAGATACGCAGTATTTT
J gene: TRBJ2-3
CDR3 length: 17
clone size: .
D gene: TRBD1
V gene: TRBV7-6

CDR3 protein: CATTSAGETQYF
CDR3 DNA: TGTGCCACGACGTCCGCAGGGGAGACCCAGTACTTC
J gene: TRBJ2-5
CDR3 length: 12
clone size: few
D gene: .
V gene: TRBV10-3

CDR3 protein: CSARQGAGYGYTF
CDR3 DNA: TGCAGCGCCAGACAGGGGGCTGGGTATGGCTACACCTTC
J gene: TRBJ1-2
CDR3 length: 13
clone size: many
D gene: TRBD1
V gene: TRBV29-1

CDR3 protein: CATNSGTGDQPQHF
CDR3 DNA: TGTGCAACTAACTCCGGGACAGGAGATCAGCCCCAGCATTTT
J gene: TRBJ1-5
CDR3 length: 14
clone size: few
D gene: TRBD1
V gene: TRBV27

CDR3 protein: CASSSSGTGGTGELFF
CDR3 DNA: TGTGCCAGCAGCTCATCCGGGACAGGGGGAACCGGGGAGCTGTTTTTT
J gene: TRBJ2-2
CDR3 length: 16
clone size: many
D gene: TRBD1
V gene: TRBV11-2

CDR3 protein: CSAKTGTSGLSYNEQFF
CDR3 DNA: TGCAGTGCTAAAACAGGGACTAGCGGGCTCTCCTACAATGAGCAGTTCTTC
J gene: TRBJ2-1
CDR3 length: 17
clone size: .
D gene: TRBD2
V gene: TRBV20-1

CDR3 protein: CASSYPRDRGRTDTQYF
CDR3 DNA: TGCGCCAGCAGCTACCCCCGGGACAGGGGGCGGACAGATACGCAGTATTTT
J gene: TRBJ2-3
CDR3 length: 17
clone size: .
D gene: TRBD1
V gene: TRBV5-1

CDR3 protein: CASSEWGTGDSYEQYF
CDR3 DNA: TGTGCCAGCAGTGAATGGGGGACAGGTGACTCCTACGAGCAGTACTTC
J gene: TRBJ2-7
CDR3 length: 16
clone size: .
D gene: TRBD1
V gene: TRBV2

CDR3 protein: CASSLGRSSGGPAAF
CDR3 DNA: TGTGCCAGCAGCTTAGGGAGGTCTAGCGGGGGCCCCGCAGCTTTT
J gene: TRBJ2-3
CDR3 length: 15
clone size: .
D gene: TRBD2
V gene: TRBV7-2

CDR3 protein: CASSHRGELTKNIQYF
CDR3 DNA: TGTGCCAGCAGTCACAGGGGGGAACTAACCAAAAACATTCAGTACTTC
J gene: TRBJ2-4
CDR3 length: 16
clone size: few
D gene: TRBD1
V gene: TRBV12-3/TRBV12-4

CDR3 protein: CASSQAGTGAFSYNSPLHF
CDR3 DNA: TGTGCCAGCAGCCAAGCGGGGACAGGGGCCTTCTCCTATAATTCACCCCTCCACTTT
J gene: TRBJ1-6
CDR3 length: 19
clone size: few
D gene: TRBD1
V gene: TRBV4-2

CDR3 protein: CAISAQLRLNEQFF
CDR3 DNA: TGTGCCATCAGTGCCCAGCTGAGGCTCAATGAGCAGTTCTTC
J gene: TRBJ2-1
CDR3 length: 14
clone size: many
D gene: .
V gene: TRBV10-3

CDR3 protein: CASSEYGNQPQHF
CDR3 DNA: TGTGCCAGCAGTGAGTACGGGAATCAGCCCCAGCATTTT
J gene: TRBJ1-5
CDR3 length: 13
clone size: .
D gene: .
V gene: TRBV6-1

CDR3 protein: CASSPVTGGANTEAFF
CDR3 DNA: TGTGCCAGCAGTCCGGTCACAGGGGGGGCTAACACTGAAGCTTTCTTT
J gene: TRBJ1-1
CDR3 length: 16
clone size: few
D gene: TRBD1
V gene: TRBV27

CDR3 protein: CASSPDRGDTQYF
CDR3 DNA: TGTGCCAGCAGCCCCGACAGGGGAGATACGCAGTATTTT
J gene: TRBJ2-3
CDR3 length: 13
clone size: few
D gene: TRBD1
V gene: TRBV7-6

CDR3 protein: CASSYSGVQETQYF
CDR3 DNA: TGTGCCAGCAGTTACTCAGGGGTTCAAGAGACCCAGTACTTC
J gene: TRBJ2-5
CDR3 length: 14
clone size: .
D gene: .
V gene: TRBV6-6

CDR3 protein: CASSPWTGNTGELFF
CDR3 DNA: TGTGCCAGCAGTCCCTGGACAGGGAACACCGGGGAGCTGTTTTTT
J gene: TRBJ2-2
CDR3 length: 15
clone size: .
D gene: TRBD1
V gene: TRBV27

CDR3 protein: CASSPPQGALAEAFF
CDR3 DNA: TGTGCCAGCAGCCCACCCCAAGGGGCACTCGCTGAAGCTTTCTTT
J gene: TRBJ1-1
CDR3 length: 15
clone size: .
D gene: .
V gene: TRBV5-4

CDR3 protein: CASSKLSGTVNTEAFF
CDR3 DNA: TGTGCCAGCAGTAAACTCTCCGGGACGGTGAACACTGAAGCTTTCTTT
J gene: TRBJ1-1
CDR3 length: 16
clone size: many
D gene: .
V gene: TRBV6-2/TRBV6-3

CDR3 protein: CASSLEAGGQETQYF
CDR3 DNA: TGTGCCAGCAGCTTAGAGGCGGGGGGCCAAGAGACCCAGTACTTC
J gene: TRBJ2-5
CDR3 length: 15
clone size: many
D gene: TRBD2
V gene: TRBV7-6

CDR3 protein: CASSLAGGNRGTPLHF
CDR3 DNA: TGTGCCAGCAGCTTAGCAGGTGGGAACAGGGGGACACCCCTCCACTTT
J gene: TRBJ1-6
CDR3 length: 16
clone size: .
D gene: TRBD1
V gene: TRBV7-9

CDR3 protein: CSARGGLAGGLTQEQYF
CDR3 DNA: TGCAGTGCTAGAGGGGGACTAGCGGGAGGACTCACCCAGGAGCAGTACTTC
J gene: TRBJ2-7
CDR3 length: 17
clone size: few
D gene: TRBD2
V gene: TRBV20-1

CDR3 protein: CASSLEAGGLPYEQFF
CDR3 DNA: TGCGCCAGCAGCTTGGAGGCGGGGGGGTTACCCTATGAGCAGTTCTTC
J gene: TRBJ2-1
CDR3 length: 16
clone size: few
D gene: TRBD2
V gene: TRBV5-1

CDR3 protein: CASGNYEQFF
CDR3 DNA: TGTGCTAGTGGGAACTATGAGCAGTTCTTC
J gene: TRBJ2-1
CDR3 length: 10
clone size: .
D gene: .
V gene: TRBV12-5

CDR3 protein: CASSLYSGANVLTF
CDR3 DNA: TGTGCCAGCAGCCTGTACTCTGGGGCCAACGTCCTGACTTTC
J gene: TRBJ2-6
CDR3 length: 14
clone size: .
D gene: .
V gene: TRBV7-7

CDR3 protein: CASSLSPTGPAGGYTF
CDR3 DNA: TGTGCCAGCAGTTTATCGCCTACAGGGCCCGCGGGTGGCTACACCTTC
J gene: TRBJ1-2
CDR3 length: 16
clone size: few
D gene: .
V gene: TRBV27

CDR3 protein: CASSVVVRGEDTQYF
CDR3 DNA: TGTGCCAGCAGCGTAGTGGTTCGCGGGGAAGATACGCAGTATTTT
J gene: TRBJ2-3
CDR3 length: 15
clone size: few
D gene: .
V gene: TRBV9

CDR3 protein: CASTPWGDSTDTQYF
CDR3 DNA: TGTGCCAGCACCCCCTGGGGGGACTCCACAGATACGCAGTATTTT
J gene: TRBJ2-3
CDR3 length: 15
clone size: few
D gene: .
V gene: TRBV7-2

CDR3 protein: CASSLGQSYGYTF
CDR3 DNA: TGTGCCAGCAGTTTAGGACAGAGCTATGGCTACACCTTC
J gene: TRBJ1-2
CDR3 length: 13
clone size: few
D gene: .
V gene: TRBV12-3/TRBV12-4

CDR3 protein: CASGLVTGVRGGGETEAFF
CDR3 DNA: TGTGCTAGTGGTTTGGTAACGGGGGTTAGAGGGGGAGGGGAAACTGAAGCTTTCTTT
J gene: TRBJ1-1
CDR3 length: 19
clone size: few
D gene: .
V gene: TRBV12-5

CDR3 protein: CSVDSNNEQFF
CDR3 DNA: TGCAGCGTTGACTCAAACAATGAGCAGTTCTTC
J gene: TRBJ2-1
CDR3 length: 11
clone size: few
D gene: .
V gene: TRBV29-1

CDR3 protein: CSASTSLSSYEQYF
CDR3 DNA: TGCAGTGCTTCGACTAGCCTCAGCTCCTACGAGCAGTACTTC
J gene: TRBJ2-7
CDR3 length: 14
clone size: many
D gene: TRBD2
V gene: TRBV20-1

CDR3 protein: CASSPLLAGGRNEQFF
CDR3 DNA: TGTGCCAGCAGTCCTCTACTAGCGGGGGGCCGCAATGAGCAGTTCTTC
J gene: TRBJ2-1
CDR3 length: 16
clone size: .
D gene: TRBD2
V gene: TRBV28

CDR3 protein: CSALRASSGNTIYF
CDR3 DNA: TGCAGTGCTCTAAGGGCGAGCTCTGGAAACACCATATATTTT
J gene: TRBJ1-3
CDR3 length: 14
clone size: .
D gene: .
V gene: TRBV20-1

CDR3 protein: CSADFSGIETQYF
CDR3 DNA: TGCAGTGCTGACTTTAGCGGGATTGAGACCCAGTACTTC
J gene: TRBJ2-5
CDR3 length: 13
clone size: .
D gene: TRBD2
V gene: TRBV20-1

CDR3 protein: CATKVSPSGSAAYNEQFF
CDR3 DNA: TGTGCCACCAAAGTATCCCCTAGCGGGAGTGCAGCCTACAATGAGCAGTTCTTC
J gene: TRBJ2-1
CDR3 length: 18
clone size: .
D gene: TRBD2
V gene: TRBV10-3

CDR3 protein: CASSFAGAYEQYF
CDR3 DNA: TGCGCCAGCAGCTTCGCGGGGGCCTACGAGCAGTACTTC
J gene: TRBJ2-7
CDR3 length: 13
clone size: few
D gene: TRBD2
V gene: TRBV5-1

CDR3 protein: CAITDGGNTEAFF
CDR3 DNA: TGTGCCATCACCGACGGGGGGAACACTGAAGCTTTCTTT
J gene: TRBJ1-1
CDR3 length: 13
clone size: few
D gene: .
V gene: TRBV10-3

CDR3 protein: CASSKTGTSVDNEQFF
CDR3 DNA: TGCGCCAGCAGCAAGACCGGGACTAGCGTCGACAATGAGCAGTTCTTC
J gene: TRBJ2-1
CDR3 length: 16
clone size: many
D gene: TRBD2
V gene: TRBV4-1

CDR3 protein: CASKYRGANEKLFF
CDR3 DNA: TGTGCCAGCAAATACAGGGGGGCTAATGAAAAACTGTTTTTT
J gene: TRBJ1-4
CDR3 length: 14
clone size: many
D gene: TRBD1
V gene: TRBV6-6

CDR3 protein: CASSQDHQGTYEQYF
CDR3 DNA: TGTGCCAGCAGCCAAGATCATCAGGGGACCTACGAGCAGTACTTC
J gene: TRBJ2-7
CDR3 length: 15
clone size: .
D gene: .
V gene: TRBV3-1

CDR3 protein: CSVKGGGLYSNQPQHF
CDR3 DNA: TGCAGTGTTAAGGGAGGGGGTCTTTATAGCAATCAGCCCCAGCATTTT
J gene: TRBJ1-5
CDR3 length: 16
clone size: .
D gene: .
V gene: TRBV20-1

CDR3 protein: CASSPQQRRSTNEKLFF
CDR3 DNA: TGTGCCAGCAGCCCACAACAGAGAAGATCAACTAATGAAAAACTGTTTTTT
J gene: TRBJ1-4
CDR3 length: 17
clone size: few
D gene: .
V gene: TRBV6-6

CDR3 protein: CASRAVRGRPGELFF
CDR3 DNA: TGTGCCAGCAGAGCTGTCAGGGGGCGCCCCGGGGAGCTGTTTTTT
J gene: TRBJ2-2
CDR3 length: 15
clone size: .
D gene: TRBD1
V gene: TRBV6-2/TRBV6-3

CDR3 protein: CASRYGGNQPQHF
CDR3 DNA: TGTGCCAGCAGGTACGGGGGCAATCAGCCCCAGCATTTT
J gene: TRBJ1-5
CDR3 length: 13
clone size: .
D gene: .
V gene: TRBV12-3/TRBV12-4